The next 25 T cell receptor beta chains were all read from a single sample in a study of T-cell reconstitution after alpha-beta-depleted transplantation in children. The library targeted TCRbeta and was prepared with unique molecular identifiers. From the PCR reads, TCRdb called clonotypes with MiXCR, one entry per CDR3 protein. The data contain fewer than 700,000 distinct CDR3 sequences, 10% to 15% of them seen just once; the ten biggest clones take up about 2%. The sequenced sample was PBMCs, mostly from graft donor cells, obtained 360 days after TCRalphabeta/CD19-depleted stem cell transplant. These receptors were obtained from a male patient between 5 and 17 years old who had a stem cell transplant for acute myeloid leukemia, so the T cells may come from the graft donor.

This clonotype was detected a few times. The chain combines TRBV30 with TRBJ2-1; 8 nucleotides align to TRBD1. Germline values: CDR1 GTSNPN, CDR2 SVGIG (reference sequence). The J segment lost 6 bases and the V segment lost 2 bases, leaving 0 bases of the junction unmatched. The CDR3 extends over 12 amino acids. DNA for the CDR3: TGTGCCTGGAGTACAGGGGGCAATGAGCAGTTCTTC. It translates to CAWSTGGNEQFF.

This clonotype was seen at least ten times. The V gene is TRBV10-3, the J gene TRBJ2-5; D possibly uses TRBD1 or TRBD2 (5 bases each). CDR3 length: 14 amino acids. Trimming stripped 4 bases from V and 5 bases from J, with 14 bases between. Germline V CDR1 and CDR2: ENHRY, SYGVKD. The CDR3 DNA reads as TGTGCCATCAGTGGGGACCGACCCTCCGAGACCCAGTACTTC. Translated: CAISGDRPSETQYF.

V usage is TRBV20-1 and J usage is TRBJ1-6, with D tentatively TRBD1 (5 bases). This CDR3 region has 12 residues. Per the germline V gene, CDR1 is DFQATT and CDR2 is SNEGSKA (reference sequence). Trimming took off 5 bases at V and 11 bases at J, with 13 bases between the two ends. CDR3 bases: TGCAGTGCTTGGGGGAGTAGTCCACCCCTCCACTTT. Its protein product is CSAWGSSPPLHF.

The rearrangement uses TRBV6-5 and TRBJ2-7, with TRBD2 matching 10 bases. The CDR3 has 15 residues. Germline V gene data show CDR1 as MNHEY and CDR2 as SVGAGI. Germline trimming cut 2 bases from V and 3 bases from J; bases unmatched to any gene: 4. The CDR3 DNA reads TGTGCCAGCAGTTACCGGCCTAGCGGGGGCTACGAGCAGTACTTC. This encodes CASSYRPSGGYEQYF.

This clonotype was seen many times. The chain couples TRBV28 to TRBJ1-1; 8 bases map to TRBD1. CDR1 is MDHEN, CDR2 SYDVKM, per germline. The CDR3 contains 13 residues. The V gene end was trimmed by 3 bases and the J gene end by 10 bases; junction bases not matched to a gene: 7. The CDR3 DNA follows: TGTGCCAGCAGTTTCGGACAGGGAACCTCAGCTTTCTTT. Translating it yields CASSFGQGTSAFF.

This clonotype was seen more than once but under ten times. The V call is TRBV29-1, the J call TRBJ2-7; D remains ambiguous. The CDR3 runs 14 residues. V was shortened by 6 bases and J by 0 bases, with 15 bases between the two germline ends. From germline, CDR1 is SQVTM and CDR2 ANQGSEA. CDR3 bases: TGCAGCGTCAGAGGACGGACCAGCTCCTACGAGCAGTACTTC. Encoded protein: CSVRGRTSSYEQYF.

This chain links TRBV5-5 with TRBJ2-6; TRBD2 is a possible D gene (6 bases). Germline CDR1 SGHKS, CDR2 YYEKEE (reference sequence). There are 18 residues in the CDR3. Trimming shortened V by 5 bases and J by 2 bases, and 20 bases separated the two germline ends. CDR3 sequence (DNA): TGTGCCAGCAGTCGGTCTCGGGAGCCTATCCCTGGGGCCAACGTCCTGACTTTC. This sequence encodes CASSRSREPIPGANVLTF.

The sample holds a few counts of this clonotype. This chain joins TRBV27 and TRBJ2-1, with D perhaps matching TRBD2 (6 bases). Germline CDR1 and CDR2: MNHEY and SMNVEV (reference sequence). The CDR3 consists of 16 residues. The V gene lost 5 bases and the J gene lost 5 bases, with 19 bases spanning the gap. The chain's CDR3 is CASSPVVGGKNNEQFF. CDR3 sequence (DNA): TGTGCCAGCAGTCCAGTGGTGGGGGGTAAGAACAATGAGCAGTTCTTC.

J is TRBJ2-2 and V is TRBV20-1, with D unclear. CDR1 is DFQATT, CDR2 SNEGSKA, per germline (reference sequence). This CDR3 contains 16 residues. V was shortened by 0 bases and J by 9 bases, with 20 bases between the two germline ends. CDR3 nucleotide sequence: TGCAGTGCTAGAGATCCGTTGGCAGGATTTGCCCGGGAGCTGTTTTTT. Translated: CSARDPLAGFARELFF.

V and J are TRBV25-1 and TRBJ2-7; D gene uncertain. V dropped 1 base and J dropped 11 bases, with 21 bases sitting between them. The CDR3 extends over 15 amino acids. Germline V gives CDR1 MGHDK, CDR2 SYGVNS. CDR3 sequence: CASSESLYEDGPKYF. CDR3 nucleotide sequence: TGTGCCAGCAGTGAATCCCTATACGAGGACGGACCTAAGTACTTC.

This clonotype appeared a few times. The chain combines TRBV15 with TRBJ1-5; TRBD1 matches 9 bases. The CDR3 is 16 amino acids. V gave up 5 bases and J gave up 2 bases; unmatched junction bases: 7. Germline assignment: CDR1 LNHNV and CDR2 YYDKDF (reference sequence). The CDR3, as DNA: TGTGCCACCAGCCCCGGGACAGGGAGAGGCAATCAGCCCCAGCATTTT. Amino acid sequence: CATSPGTGRGNQPQHF.

J is TRBJ2-5 and V is TRBV21-1; TRBD1 is the table's D call, not checked against the DNA. TRBV21-1 counts as a pseudogene. The CDR3 is 17 amino acids. CDR3 region: CASSKLYRDRGEETQYF. The CDR3 DNA follows: TGTGCCAGCAGCAAACTCTACCGGGACAGGGGGGAAGAGACCCAGTACTTC.

As for this clonotype: A much more abundant neighbour one base away suggests this may be a read error. J is TRBJ2-4 and V is TRBV2; 9 bases are a match to TRBD1. This CDR3 comprises 14 residues. Germline loops: CDR1 SNHLY, CDR2 FYNNEI. The V gene end was trimmed by 8 bases and the J gene end by 9 bases; junction bases not matched to a gene: 11. The CDR3 loop is CASSKAGTGFIQYF. CDR3 nucleotide sequence: TGTGCCAGCTCCAAAGCGGGGACAGGGTTCATTCAGTACTTC.

This clonotype was detected ten times or more. This sequence joins TRBV10-3 and TRBJ2-7, with a tentative D call TRBD2 (6 bases). V lost 5 bases and J 3 bases, leaving 14 bases between the germline ends. Per the germline V gene, CDR1 is ENHRY and CDR2 is SYGVKD. This CDR3 has 14 amino acids. As DNA, the CDR3 is TGTGCCATCAGTAGGCCCGGCGGGGACTACGAGCAGTACTTC. Translated: CAISRPGGDYEQYF.

Ten or more counts support this clonotype. The V gene is TRBV28, the J gene TRBJ1-5; D not certain. V shed 5 bases and J shed 5 bases, with 7 bases lying between them. Germline V gene lookup returns CDR1 MDHEN and CDR2 SYDVKM. This CDR3 is 12 amino acids long. DNA for the CDR3: TGTGCCAGCAGTCAAGCTCATCAGCCCCAGCATTTT. Its protein is CASSQAHQPQHF.

In its sample, this clonotype was seen many times. The chain combines TRBV28 with TRBJ2-7, with TRBD2 identical over 11 bases. V shed 2 bases and J 1 base; nucleotides not matched to a gene: 16. Germline V gene data show CDR1 as MDHEN and CDR2 as SYDVKM. The CDR3 extends over 20 amino acids. CDR3 region: CASSLPPGGSGRARSYEQYF. For the CDR3, the DNA is TGTGCCAGCAGTTTACCCCCGGGGGGTAGCGGGAGGGCCAGGTCCTACGAGCAGTACTTC.

This chain uses TRBV20-1 with TRBJ2-5, with D possibly TRBD1 on 6 matching bases. This CDR3 is 14 amino acids long. Germline lookup yields CDR1 DFQATT and CDR2 SNEGSKA (reference sequence). Trimming left V 3 bases short and J 5 bases short, with 16 bases between. The CDR3 loop is CSASTRGFRETQYF. CDR3 in DNA: TGCAGTGCTAGTACCAGGGGATTCAGGGAGACCCAGTACTTC.

J is TRBJ1-5 and V is TRBV19; tentative D call: TRBD1 (5 bases). The CDR3 is 15 amino acids. The V gene's germline CDR1 is LNHDA and CDR2 SQIVND (reference sequence). Trimming removed 7 bases from V and 1 base from J, with 14 bases in between. CDR3 sequence (DNA): TGTGCCAGTACTTGGGCAGGGAGAAGCAATCAGCCCCAGCATTTT. Translated, it gives CASTWAGRSNQPQHF. Complete variable domain (other parts from reference TRBV19 and TRBJ1-5): DGGITQSPKYLFRKEGQNVTLSCEQNLNHDAMYWYRQDPGQGLRLIYYSQIVNDFQKGDIAEGYSVSREKKESFPLTVTSAQKNPTAFYLCASTWAGRSNQPQHFGDGTRLSIL.

The chain joins TRBV10-3 to TRBJ2-1; D is ambiguous. Germline values: CDR1 ENHRY, CDR2 SYGVKD. CDR3 length: 13 amino acids. The V and J ends lost 6 bases and 5 bases respectively, with 11 bases between them. This CDR3 is CAISSLRNNEQFF. The CDR3 bases are TGTGCCATCAGCTCCCTCCGGAACAATGAGCAGTTCTTC.

V and J are TRBV29-1 and TRBJ1-2; tentative D call: TRBD1 (6 bases). Germline-derived CDR1 and CDR2 are SQVTM and ANQGSEA. V gave up 2 bases and J gave up 2 bases, with 15 bases separating them. The CDR3 consists of 15 residues. CDR3 region: CSVERGGQSNYGYTF. The CDR3 nucleotides are TGCAGCGTTGAAAGGGGTGGACAGTCAAACTATGGCTACACCTTC.

The chain carries TRBV6-1 and TRBJ2-7; possible D gene TRBD1, 5 bases. The CDR3 runs 14 residues. V dropped 5 bases and J dropped 2 bases, with 13 bases sitting between them. Germline V lookup: CDR1 MNHNS, CDR2 SASEGT. CDR3 sequence reads: CASSKGRTTYEQYF. Written as DNA, the CDR3 is TGTGCCAGCAGTAAGGGGCGGACAACCTACGAGCAGTACTTC.

The chain is built from TRBV20-1 and TRBJ1-1; 7 bases are a match to TRBD1. Losses at the gene ends were 6 bases for V and 11 bases for J; bases not matched to a gene: 9. The CDR3 runs to 11 residues. Germline loops: CDR1 DFQATT, CDR2 SNEGSKA (reference sequence). The CDR3 region has the DNA TGCAGTGCCTACCCGGACAGGCGGGCTTTCTTT. Protein: CSAYPDRRAFF.

This clonotype was found many times. The V call is TRBV7-9, the J call TRBJ1-5; no definite D call. V was clipped by 5 bases and J by 6 bases, with 8 bases between them. Germline lookup yields CDR1 SEHNR and CDR2 FQNEAQ (reference sequence). CDR3 length equals 12 residues. As DNA, the CDR3 is TGTGCCAGCAGCAGGGTGGGTCAGCCCCAGCATTTT. Translating it yields CASSRVGQPQHF.

This clonotype was counted between two and nine times. The chain carries TRBV4-3 and TRBJ2-7; D might be TRBD2 (7 bases). V shed 2 bases and J shed 4 bases, with 21 bases lying between them. The CDR3 has 17 residues. Germline V lookup: CDR1 LGHNA, CDR2 YSLEER. The CDR3 spells CASSQRRGGMESYEQYF. In DNA, the CDR3 is TGCGCCAGCAGCCAAAGGAGGGGGGGAATGGAAAGTTACGAGCAGTACTTC.

This clonotype was picked up a small number of times. J is TRBJ2-7 and V is TRBV28, with D perhaps TRBD2 (6 bases). CDR3 length: 16 residues. V shed 5 bases and J shed 4 bases, with 21 bases lying between them. CDR1 is MDHEN, CDR2 SYDVKM, per germline. CDR3 bases: TGTGCCAGCAGTAAAATGGGACTCCCGCACCCTTACGAGCAGTACTTC. Translated, it gives CASSKMGLPHPYEQYF.